This T cell receptor beta chain stems from a study of T cell responses to AZD1222 COVID-19 vaccine (dated by TCRdb to the early 2020s). In the study overall: TCR sequencing covered over 230 trial participants: some 210 given two doses of AZD1222 and 26 given two doses of MenACWY control vaccine. Trial participants were enrolled by age into 18-55, 56-69 and 70-plus year subgroups, with around 140, 26 and 57 TCR-sequenced participants respectively.

The study at large found these results: In the small 56-69-year group, the increase in depth fell short of significance, most likely because of low power. Nearly half of unique spike-specific TCRs reportedly recognized epitopes outside regions mutated in the B.1.351 and B.1.1.7 variants. Participants were mostly white British and included more females than males, and it was suggested by the authors that clonal diversity may have been underestimated. Conclusions about previously exposed vaccinees were limited because only six AZD1222 recipients were SARS-CoV-2 seropositive at baseline. The vaccine-associated CD4 TCRs covered the entire spike protein, and the dominant responses fell in regions 160-218 and 743-854. Spike-specific TCR breadth and depth rose significantly after two AZD1222 doses compared with day 0 and with MenACWY recipients. Because no day 14 peak-response samples were available, repertoires were characterized only after the peak T cell response.

Taken from cysteine to phenylalanine, the CDR3 has 14 residues. Left in the record is the CDR3 DNA by itself, 42 bases read in frame from the first base. V sheds 6 bases and J sheds 2 bases, leaving 16 bases between their ends. As encoded in the germline V gene, CDR1 is SQVTM while CDR2 is ANQGSEA. The CDR3 regions of human TCRbeta chains were analyzed by immunosequencing. The authors processed their data as follows. Repertoire TCRs were matched against a reference library of SARS-CoV-2-specific TCRs generated with the MIRA antigen-specificity platform. Breadth was defined as the fraction of unique TCRs that were SARS-CoV-2-associated, and depth was defined as the fraction of total T cells that were SARS-CoV-2-associated. Each spike-specific TCR was assigned to its reactive spike region and to a CD4 or CD8 class using the MIRA data. Log10-transformed breadth and depth values were compared by one-way ANOVA with Sidak's multiple comparisons tests. Here the immuneACCESS table is served through TCRdb, limited to in-frame sequences with V and J called. Missing clones are a known gap in these copies; in checked studies unresolved V genes cover under half, and the rest lacks a known reason. V, J and clone size reflect that table, while D and trimming were determined from the DNA. The sample data list 140,000 or so clones, and around 90% of these were observed just once. Just under 2% of the sample is taken by the ten largest.

Taken with the paper, the label for time point translates to: about 28 days (+/-7) after the second vaccine dose. AZD1222 recipients with second doses at about 4 weeks or about 12 weeks were pooled, because spike-specific TCR depth and breadth did not differ between schedules. The vaccinee samples were drawn from two UK trials, COV001 and COV002, one of which was a single-blind randomized controlled phase 2/3 trial testing AZD1222 (ChAdOx1 nCoV-19) in healthy adults. For TCRbeta chain sequencing, PBMC samples from trial participants were taken at day 0 and at day 28 after the second dose. Of note for this clone: It has no known antigen specificity. No much larger clone exists at a distance of one base, and base qualities are not known.

The starting material was peripheral blood, obtained 28 days after the second AZD1222 dose. This TCR was sampled from an adult who received the AZD1222 COVID-19 vaccine. Recombination joined TRBV29-1 with TRBJ2-5, with no confident D gene call. CDR3 loop: CSVTLGSSQETQYF. The bases are TGCAGCGTGACTCTTGGATCGAGTCAAGAGACCCAGTACTTC.